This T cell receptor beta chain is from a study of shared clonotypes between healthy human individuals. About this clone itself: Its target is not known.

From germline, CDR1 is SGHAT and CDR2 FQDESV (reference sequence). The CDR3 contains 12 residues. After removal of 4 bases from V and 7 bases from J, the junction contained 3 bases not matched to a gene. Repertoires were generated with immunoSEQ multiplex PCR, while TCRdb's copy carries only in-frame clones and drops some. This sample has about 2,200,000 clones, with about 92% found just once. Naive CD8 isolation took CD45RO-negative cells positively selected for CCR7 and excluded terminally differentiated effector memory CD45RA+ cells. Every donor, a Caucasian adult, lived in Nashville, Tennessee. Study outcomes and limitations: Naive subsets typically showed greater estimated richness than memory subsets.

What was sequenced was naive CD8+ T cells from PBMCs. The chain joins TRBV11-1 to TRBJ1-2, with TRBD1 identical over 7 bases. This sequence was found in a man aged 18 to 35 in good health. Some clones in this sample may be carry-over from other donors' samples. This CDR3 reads CASSSRGFGYTF. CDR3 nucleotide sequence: TGTGCCAGCAGCTCCAGGGGGTTTGGCTACACCTTC.